This T cell receptor beta chain is from a study of blood T cell repertoires in COVID-19. Study at large: The samples span acute and convalescent COVID-19 from the United States, Italy and Spain.

In the authors' workflow: By means of reference gene primer amplification, nucleated cell counts were estimated. The repertoire was sequenced with immunoSEQ multiplex PCR; TCRdb's copy has only in-frame clones and lacks some. That table gives V, J and clone size, and the DNA gave D and trimming. The sample consists of approximately 97,000 clones, approximately 80% of them appearing once. With V trimmed by 4 bases and J by 5 bases, 10 bases remained unmatched. Germline V gene data show CDR1 as SGHNT and CDR2 as YENEEA. The CDR3 is 17 amino acids. Sequences were obtained from peripheral blood. The clonotype originates from a human donor in a cohort sampled during active COVID-19. V usage is TRBV11-3 and J usage is TRBJ2-5; TRBD2 agrees at 13 bases. Here the CDR3 reads CASSSRPLAGGLETQYF. The CDR3 region has the DNA TGTGCCAGCAGCTCCCGACCACTAGCGGGGGGGCTCGAGACCCAGTACTTC.